This TCR beta chain was found in a study of blood T cell repertoires in COVID-19. Study summary: COVID-19 samples, acute and convalescent, were from the United States, Italy and Spain. PBMCs, B-cell-depleted T cells, or T cells provided the cDNA or gDNA that made up the material.

In the case of this clone: The same CDR3 also results from other DNA sequences found in this sample.

In the original processing: Cell counts per sample came from amplifying reference gene primers. Assay: immunoSEQ multiplex PCR; the TCRdb copy retains only in-frame clones and omits some. V and J calls and clone size follow that table, whereas D and trimming were derived from the DNA. The table has 100,000 to 150,000 clones, 70% to 85% seen once. CDR3 length: 16 residues. The germline CDR1 and CDR2 sequences are SGHTA and FQGNSA. V was trimmed by 4 bases and J by 0 bases, leaving 14 bases between them. The V gene is TRBV7-2, the J gene TRBJ2-3; no reliable D call. The TCR originated in a woman aged 45-65 years with acute or convalescent COVID-19. Material for sequencing was peripheral blood. The CDR3 spells CASSSQRISSTDTQYF. The CDR3 nucleotides are TGTGCCAGCAGCTCCCAGAGGATTTCTAGCACAGATACGCAGTATTTT.